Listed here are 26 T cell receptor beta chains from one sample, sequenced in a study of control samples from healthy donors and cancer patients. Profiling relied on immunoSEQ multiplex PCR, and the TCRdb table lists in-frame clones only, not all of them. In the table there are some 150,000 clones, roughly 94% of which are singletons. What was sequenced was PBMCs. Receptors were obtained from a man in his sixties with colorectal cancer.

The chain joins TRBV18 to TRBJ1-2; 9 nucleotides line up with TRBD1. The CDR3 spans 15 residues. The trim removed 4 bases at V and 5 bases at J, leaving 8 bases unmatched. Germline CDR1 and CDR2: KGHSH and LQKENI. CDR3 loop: CASSLSGTGTYGYTF. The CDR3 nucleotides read TGTGCCAGCTCACTCTCCGGGACAGGGACTTATGGCTACACCTTC. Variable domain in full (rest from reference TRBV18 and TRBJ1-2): NAGVMQNPRHLVRRRGQEARLRCSPMKGHSHVYWYRQLPEEGLKFMVYLQKENIIDESGMPKERFSAEFPKEGPSILRIQQVVRGDSAAYFCASSLSGTGTYGYTFGSGTRLTVV.

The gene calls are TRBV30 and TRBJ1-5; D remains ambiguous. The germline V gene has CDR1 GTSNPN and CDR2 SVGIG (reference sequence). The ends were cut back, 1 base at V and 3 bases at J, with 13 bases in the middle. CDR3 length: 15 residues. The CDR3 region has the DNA TGTGCCTGGAGTGCGGGAGGTGCCTCCAATCAGCCCCAGCATTTT. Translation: CAWSAGGASNQPQHF.

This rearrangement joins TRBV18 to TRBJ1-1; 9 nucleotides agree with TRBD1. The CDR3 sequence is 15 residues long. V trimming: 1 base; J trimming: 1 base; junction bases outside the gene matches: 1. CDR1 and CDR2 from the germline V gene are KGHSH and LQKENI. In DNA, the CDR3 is TGTGCCAGCTCACCACTGGACAGGGGGAACACTGAAGCTTTCTTT. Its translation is CASSPLDRGNTEAFF.

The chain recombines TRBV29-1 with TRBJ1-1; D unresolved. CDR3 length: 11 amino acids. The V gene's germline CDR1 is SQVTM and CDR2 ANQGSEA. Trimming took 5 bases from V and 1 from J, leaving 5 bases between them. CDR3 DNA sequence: TGCAGCGTTCCAGAGAACACTGAAGCTTTCTTT. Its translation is CSVPENTEAFF.

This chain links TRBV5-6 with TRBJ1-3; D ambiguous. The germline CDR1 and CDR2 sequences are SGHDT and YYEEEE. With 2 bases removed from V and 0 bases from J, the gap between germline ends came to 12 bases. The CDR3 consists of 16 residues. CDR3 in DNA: TGTGCCAGCAGCTTAGGTGGGCCCCACTCTGGAAACACCATATATTTT. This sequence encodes CASSLGGPHSGNTIYF.

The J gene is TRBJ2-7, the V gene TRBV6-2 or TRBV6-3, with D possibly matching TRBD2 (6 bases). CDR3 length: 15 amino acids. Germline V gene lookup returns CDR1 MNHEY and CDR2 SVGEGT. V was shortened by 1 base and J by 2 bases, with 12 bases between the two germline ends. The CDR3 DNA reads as TGTGCCAGCAGTTACTGGGACTCAGCAGCCTACGAGCAGTACTTC. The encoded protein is CASSYWDSAAYEQYF.

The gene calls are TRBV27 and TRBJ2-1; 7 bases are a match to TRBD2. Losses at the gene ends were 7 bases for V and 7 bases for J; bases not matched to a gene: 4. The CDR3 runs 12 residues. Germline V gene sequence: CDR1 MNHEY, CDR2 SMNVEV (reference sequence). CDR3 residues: CASTRGVNEQFF. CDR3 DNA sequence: TGTGCCAGCACCCGGGGGGTTAATGAGCAGTTCTTC.

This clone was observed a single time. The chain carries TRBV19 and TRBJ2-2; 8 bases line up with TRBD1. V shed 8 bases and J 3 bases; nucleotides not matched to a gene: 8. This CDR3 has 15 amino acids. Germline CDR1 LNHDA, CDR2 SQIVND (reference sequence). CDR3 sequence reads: CASAWTGLDTGELFF. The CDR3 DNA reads TGTGCCAGTGCATGGACAGGGTTGGACACCGGGGAGCTGTTTTTT.

CDR3 protein: CASSRTGGTTEQYF. The DNA of the CDR3 is TGTGCCAGCAGTCGGACAGGGGGAACAACCGAGCAGTACTTC. The chain carries TRBV6-2 or TRBV6-3 and TRBJ2-7, with 10 bases identical to TRBD1. V gave up 5 bases and J gave up 6 bases; unmatched junction bases: 7. From germline, CDR1 is MNHEY and CDR2 SVGEGT. The CDR3 is made up of 14 amino acids.

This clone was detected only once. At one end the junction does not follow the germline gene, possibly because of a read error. This CDR3 reads CASSLPVNSEAFF. The CDR3 nucleotides are TGTGCCAGCAGCTTGCCCGTTAACAGTGAAGCTTTCTTT. The V gene is TRBV7-8, the J gene TRBJ1-1; unclear D gene. Germline assignment: CDR1 SGHVS and CDR2 FQNEAQ. The CDR3 is 13 amino acids. The full variable domain, in which reference TRBV7-8 and TRBJ1-1 provide the parts outside the CDR3, is GAGVSQSPRYKVAKRGQDVALRCDPISGHVSLFWYQQALGQGPEFLTYFQNEAQLDKSGLPSDRFFAERPEGSVSTLKIQRTQQEDSAVYLCASSLPVNSEAFFGQGTRLTVV.

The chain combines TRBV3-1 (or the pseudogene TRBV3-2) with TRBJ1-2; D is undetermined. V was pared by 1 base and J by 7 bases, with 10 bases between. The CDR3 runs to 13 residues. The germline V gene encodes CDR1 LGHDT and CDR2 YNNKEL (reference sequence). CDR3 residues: CASSQVPESGYTF. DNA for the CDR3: TGTGCCAGCAGCCAAGTCCCGGAATCTGGCTACACCTTC.

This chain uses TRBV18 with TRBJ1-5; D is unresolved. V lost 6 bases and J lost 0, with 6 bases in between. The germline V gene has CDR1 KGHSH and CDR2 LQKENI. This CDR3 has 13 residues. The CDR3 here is CASSLNSNQPQHF. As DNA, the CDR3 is TGTGCCAGCTCGCTCAATAGCAATCAGCCCCAGCATTTT.

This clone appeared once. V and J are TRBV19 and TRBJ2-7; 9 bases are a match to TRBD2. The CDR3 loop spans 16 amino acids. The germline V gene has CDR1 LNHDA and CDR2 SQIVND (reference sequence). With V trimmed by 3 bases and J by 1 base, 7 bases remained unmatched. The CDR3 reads CASSIATSGLSYEQYF. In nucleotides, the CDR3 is TGTGCCAGTAGTATCGCGACTAGCGGATTGTCCTACGAGCAGTACTTC.

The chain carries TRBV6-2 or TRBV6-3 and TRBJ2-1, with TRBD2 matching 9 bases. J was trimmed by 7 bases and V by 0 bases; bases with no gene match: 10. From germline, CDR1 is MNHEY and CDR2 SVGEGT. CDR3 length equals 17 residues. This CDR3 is CASSYSPAGGIVNEQFF. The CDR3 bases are TGTGCCAGCAGTTACTCCCCAGCGGGGGGCATCGTAAATGAGCAGTTCTTC.

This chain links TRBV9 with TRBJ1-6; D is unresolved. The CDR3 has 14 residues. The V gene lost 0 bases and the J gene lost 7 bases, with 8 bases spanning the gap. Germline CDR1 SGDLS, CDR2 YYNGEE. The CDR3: CASSVDLGNSPLHF. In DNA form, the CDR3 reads TGTGCCAGCAGCGTAGACCTGGGAAATTCACCCCTCCACTTT.

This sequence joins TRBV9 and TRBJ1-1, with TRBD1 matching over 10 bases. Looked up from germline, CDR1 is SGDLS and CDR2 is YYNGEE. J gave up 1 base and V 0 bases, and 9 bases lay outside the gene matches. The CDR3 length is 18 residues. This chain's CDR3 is CASSVDSLGQGWNTEAFF. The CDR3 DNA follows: TGTGCCAGCAGCGTAGACTCCCTGGGACAGGGGTGGAACACTGAAGCTTTCTTT.

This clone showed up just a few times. The CDR3 sequence is CASSSRGRHGTEAFF. Written as DNA, the CDR3 is TGTGCCAGTAGTAGTCGGGGGCGTCATGGCACTGAAGCTTTCTTT. The V gene is TRBV19, the J gene TRBJ1-1; maybe TRBD1 (6 bases). Germline V gives CDR1 LNHDA, CDR2 SQIVND (reference sequence). Trimming stripped 4 bases from V and 4 bases from J, with 16 bases between. CDR3 length equals 15 residues.

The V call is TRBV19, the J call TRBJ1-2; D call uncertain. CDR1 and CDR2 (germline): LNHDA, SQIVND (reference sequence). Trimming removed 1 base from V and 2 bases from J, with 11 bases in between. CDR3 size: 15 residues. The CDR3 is CASSIALGKNYGYTF. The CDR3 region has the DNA TGTGCCAGTAGTATAGCCCTAGGCAAGAACTATGGCTACACCTTC.

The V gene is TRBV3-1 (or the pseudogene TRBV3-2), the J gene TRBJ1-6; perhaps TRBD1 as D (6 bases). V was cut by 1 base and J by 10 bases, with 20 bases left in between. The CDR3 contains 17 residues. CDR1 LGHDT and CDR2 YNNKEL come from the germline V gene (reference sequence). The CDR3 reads CASSQVGTRGARSPLHF. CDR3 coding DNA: TGTGCCAGCAGCCAAGTAGGAACCAGGGGAGCGCGCTCACCCCTCCACTTT.

CDR3 residues: CASSIAAGNYEQYF. The CDR3 DNA is TGTGCCAGTAGTATTGCGGCAGGGAACTACGAGCAGTACTTC. The V and J genes are TRBV19 and TRBJ2-7; tentatively, D is TRBD1 (5 bases). Germline V gene sequence: CDR1 LNHDA, CDR2 SQIVND (reference sequence). V was pared by 3 bases and J by 3 bases, with 12 bases between. The CDR3 covers 14 residues. Looking up the rest from reference TRBV19 and TRBJ2-7 gives the full variable domain: DGGITQSPKYLFRKEGQNVTLSCEQNLNHDAMYWYRQDPGQGLRLIYYSQIVNDFQKGDIAEGYSVSREKKESFPLTVTSAQKNPTAFYLCASSIAAGNYEQYFGPGTRLTVT.

The DNA for the CDR3 is TGTGCCAGCAGCAGGGATGAAAAACTGTTTTTT. This sequence encodes CASSRDEKLFF. The chain links TRBV6-6 to TRBJ1-4; perhaps TRBD1 as D (5 bases). The CDR3 spans 11 residues. Germline V gives CDR1 MNHNY, CDR2 SVGAGI (reference sequence). Between the trimmed V and J ends, which lost 6 bases and 6 bases, there was a span of 5 bases.

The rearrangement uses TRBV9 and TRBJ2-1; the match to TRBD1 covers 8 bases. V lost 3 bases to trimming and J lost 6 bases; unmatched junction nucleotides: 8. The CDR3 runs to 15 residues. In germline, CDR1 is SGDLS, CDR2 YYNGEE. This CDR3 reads CASSASDRAANEQFF. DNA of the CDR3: TGTGCCAGCAGCGCTTCGGACAGGGCGGCCAATGAGCAGTTCTTC.

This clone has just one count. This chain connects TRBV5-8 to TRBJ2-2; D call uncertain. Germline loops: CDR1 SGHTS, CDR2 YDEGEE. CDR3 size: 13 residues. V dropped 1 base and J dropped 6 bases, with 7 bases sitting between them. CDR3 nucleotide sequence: TGTGCCAGCAGCTTGTCTTACGCCGGGGAGCTGTTTTTT. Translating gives CASSLSYAGELFF. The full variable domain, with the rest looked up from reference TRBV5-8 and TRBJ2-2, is EAGVTQSPTHLIKTRGQQATLRCSPISGHTSVYWYQQALGLGLQFLLWYDEGEERNRGNFPPRFSGRQFPNYSSELNVNALELEDSALYLCASSLSYAGELFFGEGSRLTVL.

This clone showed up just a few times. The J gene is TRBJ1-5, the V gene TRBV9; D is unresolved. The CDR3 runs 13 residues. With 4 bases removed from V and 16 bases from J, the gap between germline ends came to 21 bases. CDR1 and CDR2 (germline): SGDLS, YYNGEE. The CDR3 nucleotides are TGTGCCAGCAGCCTCACGGGTGGGCCTCCCGAACATTTT. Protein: CASSLTGGPPEHF.

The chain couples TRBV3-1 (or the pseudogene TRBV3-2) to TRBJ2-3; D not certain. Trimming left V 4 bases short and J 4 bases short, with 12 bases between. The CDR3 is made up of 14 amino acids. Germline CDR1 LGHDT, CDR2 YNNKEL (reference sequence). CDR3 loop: CASSRRGRPDTQYF. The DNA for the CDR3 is TGTGCCAGCAGCCGCAGAGGACGCCCAGATACGCAGTATTTT.

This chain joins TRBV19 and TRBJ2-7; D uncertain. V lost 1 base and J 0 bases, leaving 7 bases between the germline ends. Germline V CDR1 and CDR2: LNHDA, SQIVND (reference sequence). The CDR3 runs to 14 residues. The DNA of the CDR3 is TGTGCCAGTAGTATAGGTGTCAGCTCCTACGAGCAGTACTTC. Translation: CASSIGVSSYEQYF.